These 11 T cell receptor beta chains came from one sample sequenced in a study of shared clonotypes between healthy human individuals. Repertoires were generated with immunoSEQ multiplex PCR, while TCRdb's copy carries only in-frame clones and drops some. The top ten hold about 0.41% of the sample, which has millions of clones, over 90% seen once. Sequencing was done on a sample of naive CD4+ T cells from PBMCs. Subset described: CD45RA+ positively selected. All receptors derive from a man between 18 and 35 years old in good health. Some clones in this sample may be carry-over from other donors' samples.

CDR3 nucleotide sequence: TGTGCCAGCAGTCCCGGGACACTAGGGGCAGATACGCAGTATTTT. This sequence encodes CASSPGTLGADTQYF. The chain is built from TRBV6-5 and TRBJ2-3; tentatively, D is TRBD1 (6 bases). Trimming left V 5 bases short and J 4 bases short, with 16 bases between. This CDR3 is built from 15 residues. Germline V gene data show CDR1 as MNHEY and CDR2 as SVGAGI.

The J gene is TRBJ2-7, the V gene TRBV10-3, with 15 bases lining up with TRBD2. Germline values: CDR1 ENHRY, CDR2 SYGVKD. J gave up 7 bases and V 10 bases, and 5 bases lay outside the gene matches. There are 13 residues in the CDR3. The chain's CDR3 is CATHGLAGGEQYF. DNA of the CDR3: TGTGCCACCCACGGACTAGCGGGAGGGGAGCAGTACTTC.

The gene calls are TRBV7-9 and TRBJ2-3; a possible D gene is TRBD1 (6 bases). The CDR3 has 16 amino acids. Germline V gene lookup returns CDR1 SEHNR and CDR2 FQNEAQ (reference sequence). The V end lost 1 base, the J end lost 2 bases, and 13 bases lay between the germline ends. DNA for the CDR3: TGTGCCAGCAGCTTAGACGGCAGGGGTTTCACAGATACGCAGTATTTT. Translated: CASSLDGRGFTDTQYF.

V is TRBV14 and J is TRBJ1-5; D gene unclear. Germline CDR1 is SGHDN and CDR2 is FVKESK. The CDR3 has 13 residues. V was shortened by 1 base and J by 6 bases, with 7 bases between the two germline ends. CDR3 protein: CASSQVAGQPQHF. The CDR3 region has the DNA TGTGCCAGCAGCCAAGTGGCAGGTCAGCCCCAGCATTTT.

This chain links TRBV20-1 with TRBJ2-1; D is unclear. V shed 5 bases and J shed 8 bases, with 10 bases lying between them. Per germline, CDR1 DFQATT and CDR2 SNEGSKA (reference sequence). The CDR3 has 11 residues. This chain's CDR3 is CSAGRKYEQFF. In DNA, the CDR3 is TGCAGTGCTGGAAGGAAGTATGAGCAGTTCTTC.

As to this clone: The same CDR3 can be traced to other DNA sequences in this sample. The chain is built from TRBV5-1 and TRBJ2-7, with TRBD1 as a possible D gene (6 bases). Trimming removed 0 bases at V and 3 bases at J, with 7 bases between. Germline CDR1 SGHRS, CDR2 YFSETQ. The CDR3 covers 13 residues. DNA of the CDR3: TGCGCCAGCAGCTTGGACAGGGTCTACGAGCAGTACTTC. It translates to CASSLDRVYEQYF.

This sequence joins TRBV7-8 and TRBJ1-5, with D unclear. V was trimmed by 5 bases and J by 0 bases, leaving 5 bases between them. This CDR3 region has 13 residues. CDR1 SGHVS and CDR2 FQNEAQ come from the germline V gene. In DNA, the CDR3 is TGTGCCAGCAGCCGTCTTAGCAATCAGCCCCAGCATTTT. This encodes CASSRLSNQPQHF.

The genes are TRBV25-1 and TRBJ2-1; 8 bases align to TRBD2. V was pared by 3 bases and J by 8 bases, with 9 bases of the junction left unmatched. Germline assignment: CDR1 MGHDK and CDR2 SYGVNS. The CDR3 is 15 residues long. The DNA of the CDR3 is TGTGCCAGCAGTGATCCCGGGACTAGTGGCGATGAGCAGTTCTTC. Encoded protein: CASSDPGTSGDEQFF.

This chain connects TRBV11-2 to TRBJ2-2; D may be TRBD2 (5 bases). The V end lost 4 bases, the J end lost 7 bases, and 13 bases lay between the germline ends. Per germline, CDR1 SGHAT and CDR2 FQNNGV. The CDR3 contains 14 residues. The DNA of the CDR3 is TGTGCCAGCAGCTCGAGAGGAGGAATCGGGGAGCTGTTTTTT. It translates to CASSSRGGIGELFF.

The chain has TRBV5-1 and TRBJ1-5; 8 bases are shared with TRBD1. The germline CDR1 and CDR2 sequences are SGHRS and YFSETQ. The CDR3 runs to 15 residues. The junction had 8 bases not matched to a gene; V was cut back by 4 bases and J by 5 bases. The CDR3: CASSMTGDSYQPQHF. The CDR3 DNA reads TGCGCCAGCAGCATGACAGGGGACTCCTATCAGCCCCAGCATTTT. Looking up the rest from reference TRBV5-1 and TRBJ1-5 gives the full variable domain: KAGVTQTPRYLIKTRGQQVTLSCSPISGHRSVSWYQQTPGQGLQFLFEYFSETQRNKGNFPGRFSGRQFSNSRSEMNVSTLELGDSALYLCASSMTGDSYQPQHFGDGTRLSIL.

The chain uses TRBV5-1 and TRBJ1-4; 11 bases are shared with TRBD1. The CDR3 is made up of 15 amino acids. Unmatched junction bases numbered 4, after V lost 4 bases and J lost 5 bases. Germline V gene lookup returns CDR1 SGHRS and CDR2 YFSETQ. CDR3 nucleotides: TGCGCCAGCAGCGGGACAGGGGGTTCCAATGAAAAACTGTTTTTT. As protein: CASSGTGGSNEKLFF.